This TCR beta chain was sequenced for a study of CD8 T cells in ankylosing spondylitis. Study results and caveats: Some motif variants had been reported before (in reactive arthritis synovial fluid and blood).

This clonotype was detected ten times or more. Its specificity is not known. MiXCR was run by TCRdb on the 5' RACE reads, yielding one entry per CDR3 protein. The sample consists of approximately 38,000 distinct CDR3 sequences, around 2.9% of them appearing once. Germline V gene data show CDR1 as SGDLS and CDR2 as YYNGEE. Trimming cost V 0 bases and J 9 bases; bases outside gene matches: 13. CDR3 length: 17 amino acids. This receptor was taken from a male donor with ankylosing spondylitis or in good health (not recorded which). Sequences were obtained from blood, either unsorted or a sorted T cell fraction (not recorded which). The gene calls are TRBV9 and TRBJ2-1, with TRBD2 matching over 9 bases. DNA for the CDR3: TGTGCCAGCAGCGTAGCAGGAGGGGGACTAGCCGTCATTGAGCAGTTCTTC. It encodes CASSVAGGGLAVIEQFF.